Each of the 18 T cell receptor beta chains below was sequenced from the same sample in a study of OX40 agonist ivuxolimab in advanced cancers. The assay was immunoSEQ multiplex PCR, and TCRdb's table has in-frame clones only and misses some. Of nearly 60,000 clones listed, 81% are singletons. The sequencing here drew on CD4+ or CD8+ T cells sorted from blood, taken in a trial of the OX40 agonist ivuxolimab. The source of these receptors is an adult with an advanced solid tumor such as melanoma, head and neck, liver or kidney cancer.

The chain combines TRBV5-6 with TRBJ1-4, with 8 positions matching TRBD1. V shed 0 bases, J shed 8 bases, and the junction held 9 bases outside the gene matches. Germline V lookup: CDR1 SGHDT, CDR2 YYEEEE. The CDR3 extends over 16 amino acids. CDR3 amino acids: CASSLAGQGLEEKLFF. In DNA form, the CDR3 reads TGTGCCAGCAGCTTGGCTGGACAGGGCCTAGAGGAAAAACTGTTTTTT.

This chain links TRBV5-8 with TRBJ2-7; TRBD2 is a possible D gene (5 bases). Germline assignment: CDR1 SGHTS and CDR2 YDEGEE. This CDR3 comprises 17 residues. V lost 0 bases to trimming and J lost 0 bases, with 16 bases between them. CDR3 in amino acids: CASSLDGSRVSSYEQYF. CDR3 coding DNA: TGTGCCAGCAGCTTGGATGGGTCGCGGGTGAGCTCCTACGAGCAGTACTTC. Looking up the rest from reference TRBV5-8 and TRBJ2-7 gives the full variable domain: EAGVTQSPTHLIKTRGQQATLRCSPISGHTSVYWYQQALGLGLQFLLWYDEGEERNRGNFPPRFSGRQFPNYSSELNVNALELEDSALYLCASSLDGSRVSSYEQYFGPGTRLTVT.

The V and J genes are TRBV28 and TRBJ2-7; D ambiguous. The CDR3 is 15 residues long. CDR1 and CDR2 (germline): MDHEN, SYDVKM. Deletions cut 3 bases from V and 7 bases from J, with 19 bases between. The CDR3 spells CASSFAFGGRGEQYF. The CDR3 DNA sequence: TGTGCCAGCAGTTTTGCATTTGGTGGCCGTGGGGAGCAGTACTTC.

For the CDR3, the DNA is TGTGCCAGCAGCTTGAGCGGGGCCCACTCCTACGAGCAGTACTTC. Its protein product is CASSLSGAHSYEQYF. The V gene is TRBV7-2, the J gene TRBJ2-7; TRBD2 agrees at 7 bases. Germline loops: CDR1 SGHTA, CDR2 FQGNSA. The CDR3 runs to 15 residues. Trimming removed 3 bases from V and 0 bases from J; junction bases left unmatched: 5. Drawing the rest from reference TRBV7-2 and TRBJ2-7, the complete variable domain is GAGVSQSPSNKVTEKGKDVELRCDPISGHTALYWYRQSLGQGLEFLIYFQGNSAPDKSGLPSDRFSAERTGGSVSTLTIQRTQQEDSAVYLCASSLSGAHSYEQYFGPGTRLTVT.

The chain is built from TRBV2 and TRBJ1-2; D gene uncertain. This CDR3 is 14 amino acids long. Trimming removed 0 bases from V and 3 bases from J, with 8 bases in between. In germline, CDR1 is SNHLY, CDR2 FYNNEI. The CDR3 DNA reads as TGTGCCAGCAGTGAAGCGAACACGGACTATGGCTACACCTTC. Translation: CASSEANTDYGYTF. Variable domain in full (rest from reference TRBV2 and TRBJ1-2): EPEVTQTPSHQVTQMGQEVILRCVPISNHLYFYWYRQILGQKVEFLVSFYNNEISEKSEIFDDQFSVERPDGSNFTLKIRSTKLEDSAMYFCASSEANTDYGYTFGSGTRLTVV.

The V call is TRBV27, the J call TRBJ1-5; no reliable D call. Trimming took off 9 bases at V and 5 bases at J, with 11 bases between the two ends. CDR3 size: 12 residues. Germline lookup yields CDR1 MNHEY and CDR2 SMNVEV (reference sequence). CDR3 sequence reads: CASRRGDQPQHF. In DNA form, the CDR3 reads TGTGCCAGTAGACGTGGGGATCAGCCCCAGCATTTT.

The V gene is TRBV7-2, the J gene TRBJ1-1; perhaps TRBD1 as D (5 bases). V lost 1 base, J lost 5 bases, and 8 bases lay in between. Germline CDR1 is SGHTA and CDR2 is FQGNSA. The CDR3 spans 13 residues. DNA of the CDR3: TGTGCCAGCAGCTTAGAGGGGAGGACTGAAGCTTTCTTT. It translates to CASSLEGRTEAFF.

This chain connects TRBV10-3 to TRBJ2-5; D might be TRBD2 (6 bases). The CDR3 consists of 12 residues. Trimming took 5 bases from V and 4 from J, leaving 8 bases between them. The germline V gene has CDR1 ENHRY and CDR2 SYGVKD. The CDR3 nucleotides read TGTGCCATCAGTCCGCGGGGAGAGACCCAGTACTTC. Translated: CAISPRGETQYF.

V usage is TRBV6-1 and J usage is TRBJ2-5; 8 bases match TRBD2. The CDR3 covers 15 residues. Germline trimming cut 0 bases from V and 5 bases from J; bases unmatched to any gene: 5. CDR1 is MNHNS and CDR2 is SASEGT in the germline V gene. The CDR3 nucleotides read TGTGCCAGCAGTGAAGCGAGCGGGGGTTGGGAGACCCAGTACTTC. It yields the protein CASSEASGGWETQYF.

The chain uses TRBV10-2 and TRBJ2-5, with 8 bases fitting TRBD2. Germline V CDR1 and CDR2: WSHSY, SAAADI. The CDR3 extends over 14 amino acids. Germline trimming cut 2 bases from V and 2 bases from J; bases unmatched to any gene: 1. The CDR3 spells CASSEASGQETQYF. The CDR3 DNA reads as TGCGCCAGCAGTGAGGCTAGCGGGCAAGAGACCCAGTACTTC.

This chain joins TRBV27 and TRBJ1-4; D is unclear. V was clipped by 2 bases and J by 8 bases, with 18 bases between them. Germline CDR1 and CDR2: MNHEY and SMNVEV (reference sequence). The CDR3 is 16 amino acids. The CDR3 reads CASSLQPFALSEKLFF. CDR3 DNA: TGTGCCAGCAGTTTACAGCCATTCGCTCTCTCCGAAAAACTGTTTTTT.

This chain connects TRBV11-2 to TRBJ2-2, with 11 bases that match TRBD2. Germline loops: CDR1 SGHAT, CDR2 FQNNGV. V lost 5 bases, J lost 9 bases, and 14 bases stayed unmatched. This CDR3 is built from 17 residues. CDR3 DNA sequence: TGTGCCAGCAGCCCTAGGGTAGCGGGGGGGCCGTATAGGGAGCTGTTTTTT. Its protein product is CASSPRVAGGPYRELFF.

The chain employs TRBV6-1 and TRBJ2-3; D may be TRBD1 (5 bases). This CDR3 has 14 amino acids. Trimming took 10 bases from V and 2 from J, leaving 16 bases between them. Germline V CDR1 and CDR2: MNHNS, SASEGT. CDR3 DNA sequence: TGTGCCATCAGCAGAAGGGGAAACACAGATACGCAGTATTTT. It encodes CAISRRGNTDTQYF.

This clone was picked up a small number of times. The gene calls are TRBV5-1 and TRBJ1-1, with a possible D match to TRBD1 (6 bases). This CDR3 is built from 15 residues. The V gene lost 7 bases and the J gene lost 5 bases, with 21 bases spanning the gap. The germline CDR1 and CDR2 sequences are SGHRS and YFSETQ. CDR3 sequence (DNA): TGCGCCAGCCTCTTGGCCGGGGGCGCATGGACTGAAGCTTTCTTT. This sequence encodes CASLLAGGAWTEAFF.

The rearrangement uses TRBV28 and TRBJ1-5; D is unresolved. This CDR3 is built from 15 residues. The germline V and J ends were trimmed by 5 bases and 0 bases, with 11 bases remaining between them. Germline CDR1 MDHEN, CDR2 SYDVKM. The DNA for the CDR3 is TGTGCCAGCAGTCACCCCCGGAATAGCAATCAGCCCCAGCATTTT. Encoded protein: CASSHPRNSNQPQHF.

Written as DNA, the CDR3 is TGTGCCAGCAGTTTTCTCGCTAGCGGGAGGCAAGAGACCCAGTACTTC. It translates to CASSFLASGRQETQYF. J is TRBJ2-5 and V is TRBV27; 11 bases are a match to TRBD2. The germline CDR1 and CDR2 sequences are MNHEY and SMNVEV (reference sequence). Unmatched junction bases numbered 5, after V lost 3 bases and J lost 2 bases. The CDR3 has 16 amino acids.

The J gene is TRBJ2-6, the V gene TRBV9, with D tentatively TRBD2 (6 bases). V lost 0 bases to trimming and J lost 0 bases, with 13 bases between them. Germline loops: CDR1 SGDLS, CDR2 YYNGEE. The length of the CDR3 is 18 residues. The CDR3 DNA reads as TGTGCCAGCAGCGTAGGCGGGGCAGGGAGCTCTGGGGCCAACGTCCTGACTTTC. Its translation is CASSVGGAGSSGANVLTF.

This chain uses TRBV6-5 with TRBJ1-1; TRBD1 aligns across 7 bases. Germline loops: CDR1 MNHEY, CDR2 SVGAGI. V lost 0 bases and J lost 1; bases outside the gene matches: 5. The CDR3 runs 16 residues. The CDR3 DNA is TGTGCCAGCAGTTACTCAAACAGGGGTGGGAACACTGAAGCTTTCTTT. Its translation: CASSYSNRGGNTEAFF.